A single sample gave rise to the 27 T cell receptor beta chains below, sequenced in a study of shared clonotypes between healthy human individuals. Some clones are missing from TCRdb's copy, which holds only in-frame ones; the method was immunoSEQ multiplex PCR. This sample yields 550,000 to 800,000 clones, of which about 74% are seen a single time; 1.5% to 2% belongs to the top ten. The sample consisted of memory CD4+ T cells sorted from blood. Regarding subset: CD45RA-negative fraction. These receptors were collected from a young woman in good health.

The chain couples TRBV18 to TRBJ2-5; no reliable D call. Germline V lookup: CDR1 KGHSH, CDR2 LQKENI. Trimming took off 2 bases at V and 3 bases at J, with 7 bases between the two ends. The CDR3 has 13 residues. The CDR3: CASSPFKEETQYF. The CDR3 DNA follows: TGTGCCAGCTCACCATTTAAGGAAGAGACCCAGTACTTC.

V gene TRBV9 combines with J gene TRBJ1-4; 7 positions match TRBD1. Germline V lookup: CDR1 SGDLS, CDR2 YYNGEE. V was clipped by 0 bases and J by 6 bases; unmatched bases: 5. This CDR3 region has 15 residues. In DNA, the CDR3 is TGTGCCAGCAGCGTAGCTACGGGACAGCATGAAAAACTGTTTTTT. Its translation is CASSVATGQHEKLFF. The variable domain in full, with the rest retrieved from reference TRBV9 and TRBJ1-4, is DSGVTQTPKHLITATGQRVTLRCSPRSGDLSVYWYQQSLDQGLQFLIQYYNGEERAKGNILERFSAQQFPDLHSELNLSSLELGDSALYFCASSVATGQHEKLFFGSGTQLSVL.

This chain joins TRBV4-1 and TRBJ1-2; 7 bases are a match to TRBD1. Germline loops: CDR1 MGHRA, CDR2 YSYEKL. V shed 4 bases and J 2 bases; nucleotides not matched to a gene: 7. This CDR3 is built from 15 residues. The chain's CDR3 is CASSRTGTDNYGYTF. CDR3 sequence (DNA): TGCGCCAGCAGCCGAACCGGGACAGACAACTATGGCTACACCTTC.

The chain links TRBV28 to TRBJ1-2; no clear D gene. This CDR3 contains 12 residues. The V end lost 5 bases, the J end lost 4 bases, and 8 bases lay between the germline ends. Per germline, CDR1 MDHEN and CDR2 SYDVKM. The CDR3 sequence: CASSRNFYGYTF. CDR3 in DNA: TGTGCCAGCAGTCGAAACTTCTATGGCTACACCTTC.

This clone has a handful of counts. V is TRBV5-1 and J is TRBJ2-3, with D tentatively TRBD2 (5 bases). Trimming stripped 0 bases from V and 3 bases from J, with 11 bases between. The germline V gene encodes CDR1 SGHRS and CDR2 YFSETQ. The CDR3 covers 15 residues. The CDR3 is CASSLGGGGTDTQYF. CDR3 DNA sequence: TGCGCCAGCAGCTTGGGCGGAGGTGGTACAGATACGCAGTATTTT.

This chain joins TRBV6-5 and TRBJ2-1; no clear D gene. The length of the CDR3 is 13 residues. The germline V and J ends were trimmed by 6 bases and 9 bases, with 15 bases remaining between them. Looked up from germline, CDR1 is MNHEY and CDR2 is SVGAGI. CDR3 loop: CASSPTPASEQFF. The CDR3 DNA reads TGTGCCAGCAGCCCAACCCCGGCAAGTGAGCAGTTCTTC.

The CDR3 here is CASSPGTGAGGPYEQYF. Here the CDR3 DNA reads TGCGCCAGCAGCCCGGGGACAGGGGCCGGAGGCCCCTACGAGCAGTACTTC. This sequence joins TRBV5-1 and TRBJ2-7, with 10 positions matching TRBD1. The ends lost 4 bases at V and 2 bases at J; junction bases unmatched: 12. The germline V gene encodes CDR1 SGHRS and CDR2 YFSETQ. This CDR3 has 17 amino acids.

As for this clone: Other DNA sequences of this sample code for an identical CDR3. The chain employs TRBV6-4 and TRBJ2-3; the D is unclear. Trimming left V 0 bases short and J 0 bases short, with 7 bases between. There are 15 residues in the CDR3. CDR1 is MRHNA, CDR2 SNTAGT, per germline. The CDR3 spells CASSDSAGSTDTQYF. The DNA of the CDR3 is TGTGCCAGCAGTGACTCGGCCGGGAGCACAGATACGCAGTATTTT.

The chain combines TRBV9 with TRBJ2-1; no clear D gene. The CDR3 loop spans 12 amino acids. V lost 3 bases to trimming and J lost 7 bases, with 8 bases between them. CDR1 and CDR2 from the germline V gene are SGDLS and YYNGEE. CDR3 nucleotides: TGTGCCAGCAGCGAGAACCGAAATGAGCAGTTCTTC. Translated, it gives CASSENRNEQFF.

V is TRBV9 and J is TRBJ2-1, with D perhaps given as TRBD1 or TRBD2 (5 bases each). The CDR3 totals 15 residues. Per the germline V gene, CDR1 is SGDLS and CDR2 is YYNGEE. Trimming left V 0 bases short and J 1 base short, with 8 bases between. The CDR3 is CASSVGWGSYNEQFF. In DNA, the CDR3 is TGTGCCAGCAGCGTAGGGTGGGGGTCCTACAATGAGCAGTTCTTC.

The rearrangement joins TRBV21-1 to TRBJ2-7; TRBD2 is the table's D call, not checked against the DNA. TRBV21-1 is assigned pseudogene status. This CDR3 has 13 amino acids. The CDR3 protein is CASSKLGGNEQYF. The CDR3 DNA reads as TGTGCCAGCAGCAAACTGGGAGGTAACGAGCAGTACTTC.

V gene TRBV2 combines with J gene TRBJ2-7; 9 bases match TRBD2. The CDR3 extends over 15 amino acids. Germline V gene sequence: CDR1 SNHLY, CDR2 FYNNEI. J was trimmed by 4 bases and V by 4 bases; bases with no gene match: 8. The CDR3 is CASSGLAGVSYEQYF. The CDR3 region has the DNA TGTGCCAGCAGTGGTTTAGCGGGAGTGAGTTACGAGCAGTACTTC.

The chain recombines TRBV20-1 with TRBJ1-1; unclear D gene. Germline V gene lookup returns CDR1 DFQATT and CDR2 SNEGSKA (reference sequence). This CDR3 is built from 11 residues. V gave up 0 bases and J gave up 9 bases, with 8 bases separating them. The CDR3 reads CSARDPQKAFF. The CDR3 DNA follows: TGCAGTGCTAGAGATCCCCAGAAAGCTTTCTTT.

This clone was seen a few times. This chain joins TRBV10-3 and TRBJ2-1, with 8 bases identical to TRBD2. Germline V CDR1 and CDR2: ENHRY, SYGVKD. The CDR3 is 13 amino acids. With V trimmed by 11 bases and J by 10 bases, 13 bases remained unmatched. The CDR3 loop reads CASTGLAEGEQFF. CDR3 sequence (DNA): TGTGCCTCCACCGGACTAGCAGAAGGGGAGCAGTTCTTC.

This clone was detected only once. This sequence joins TRBV6-8 and TRBJ1-2; the match to TRBD1 covers 9 bases. Germline V gene lookup returns CDR1 MNHGY and CDR2 SAAAGT. The CDR3 has 17 amino acids. J was trimmed by 1 base and V by 6 bases; bases with no gene match: 12. CDR3 protein: CASRPTGQGPFNYGYTF. For the CDR3, the DNA is TGTGCCAGCAGGCCTACGGGACAGGGACCCTTTAACTATGGCTACACCTTC.

V is TRBV5-4 and J is TRBJ1-2, with 7 bases matching TRBD1. Per the germline V gene, CDR1 is SGHNT and CDR2 is YYREEE (reference sequence). With V trimmed by 4 bases and J by 5 bases, 5 bases remained unmatched. The CDR3 is made up of 13 amino acids. The CDR3 loop reads CASSNDREYGYTF. Here the CDR3 DNA reads TGTGCCAGCAGCAACGACAGGGAGTATGGCTACACCTTC.

V usage is TRBV2 and J usage is TRBJ2-2; 7 bases line up with TRBD1. The CDR3 contains 14 residues. The germline gives CDR1 SNHLY, CDR2 FYNNEI. The V gene end was trimmed by 6 bases and the J gene end by 5 bases; junction bases not matched to a gene: 6. This chain's CDR3 is CASRRDSGTGELFF. CDR3 in DNA: TGTGCCAGCAGGAGGGACAGTGGAACCGGGGAGCTGTTTTTT.

V usage is TRBV7-8 and J usage is TRBJ2-3; D is possibly TRBD2 (6 bases). Trimming removed 4 bases from V and 1 base from J, with 18 bases in between. Germline CDR1 and CDR2: SGHVS and FQNEAQ. CDR3 size: 17 residues. Here the CDR3 reads CASSYRGTYGGTDTQYF. The CDR3, as DNA: TGTGCCAGCAGCTACCGAGGGACTTACGGTGGCACAGATACGCAGTATTTT. The complete variable domain, with remaining parts taken from reference TRBV7-8 and TRBJ2-3, reads GAGVSQSPRYKVAKRGQDVALRCDPISGHVSLFWYQQALGQGPEFLTYFQNEAQLDKSGLPSDRFFAERPEGSVSTLKIQRTQQEDSAVYLCASSYRGTYGGTDTQYFGPGTRLTVL.

The chain is built from TRBV25-1 and TRBJ2-3, with D unclear. Per germline, CDR1 MGHDK and CDR2 SYGVNS. CDR3 length: 15 residues. V lost 2 bases and J lost 0, with 9 bases in between. CDR3 amino acids: CASSEGTESTDTQYF. Here the CDR3 DNA reads TGTGCCAGCAGTGAAGGAACCGAGAGCACAGATACGCAGTATTTT.

The chain has TRBV6-1 and TRBJ1-5, with D perhaps TRBD1 (6 bases). The V and J ends lost 6 bases and 0 bases respectively, with 9 bases between them. Germline CDR1 is MNHNS and CDR2 is SASEGT. The CDR3 covers 14 residues. The chain's CDR3 is CASRQGNSNQPQHF. CDR3 sequence (DNA): TGTGCCAGCAGACAGGGAAATAGCAATCAGCCCCAGCATTTT.

This clone was picked up a small number of times. The chain links TRBV6-5 to TRBJ2-5, with D unclear. V lost 5 bases and J 2 bases, leaving 12 bases between the germline ends. The CDR3 has 14 residues. Germline V gene lookup returns CDR1 MNHEY and CDR2 SVGAGI. Written as DNA, the CDR3 is TGTGCCAGCAGTGCTACAGTTATTCAAGAGACCCAGTACTTC. Protein product: CASSATVIQETQYF.

The chain uses TRBV2 and TRBJ1-1, with D hard to call. Trimming stripped 8 bases from V and 4 bases from J, with 20 bases between. Germline V CDR1 and CDR2: SNHLY, FYNNEI. This CDR3 is 15 amino acids long. In nucleotides, the CDR3 is TGTGCCAGCGAAGGGCTAACCGCTGGGATCACTGAAGCTTTCTTT. Residues: CASEGLTAGITEAFF.

The chain has TRBV5-8 and TRBJ1-1; TRBD1 might be the D (5 bases). Germline-derived CDR1 and CDR2 are SGHTS and YDEGEE. The V gene lost 4 bases and the J gene lost 8 bases, with 15 bases spanning the gap. The CDR3 is 13 residues long. The CDR3, as DNA: TGTGCCAGCAGCCGGGGATTTGGGGCGGAAGCTTTCTTT. Its protein product is CASSRGFGAEAFF.

The V gene is TRBV10-2, the J gene TRBJ2-1; TRBD1 matches at 9 bases. Germline V gene lookup returns CDR1 WSHSY and CDR2 SAAADI. This CDR3 region has 13 residues. V dropped 10 bases and J dropped 9; count of bases not matched to a gene: 10. CDR3 loop: CATRTGVLGEQFF. CDR3 sequence (DNA): TGCGCCACTCGGACAGGGGTACTGGGTGAGCAGTTCTTC.

Only a few counts were recorded for this clone. The same CDR3 is also encoded by other DNA sequences in this sample. The rearrangement uses TRBV7-2 and TRBJ2-5; 8 bases line up with TRBD2. CDR1 is SGHTA, CDR2 FQGNSA, per germline. The CDR3 length is 14 residues. The V segment lost 5 bases and the J segment 5 bases; nucleotides outside the gene matches: 7. CDR3 region: CASSPRTSRETQYF. The CDR3, as DNA: TGTGCCAGCAGCCCTAGGACTAGCCGGGAGACCCAGTACTTC.

The chain carries TRBV28 and TRBJ2-1, with D tentatively TRBD1 (6 bases). The CDR3 runs 17 residues. Germline values: CDR1 MDHEN, CDR2 SYDVKM. Trimming pared 5 bases from V and 7 bases from J, leaving 24 bases between. This CDR3 reads CASSIYRVLDNPNEQFF. CDR3 DNA: TGTGCCAGCAGTATCTACAGGGTTTTAGACAACCCTAATGAGCAGTTCTTC. The whole variable domain, remainder taken from reference TRBV28 and TRBJ2-1, is DVKVTQSSRYLVKRTGEKVFLECVQDMDHENMFWYRQDPGLGLRLIYFSYDVKMKEKGDIPEGYSVSREKKERFSLILESASTNQTSMYLCASSIYRVLDNPNEQFFGPGTRLTVL.

This clone occurred a few times. The V call is TRBV10-3, the J call TRBJ2-3; D unresolved. Per the germline V gene, CDR1 is ENHRY and CDR2 is SYGVKD. The CDR3 extends over 12 amino acids. V lost 6 bases, J lost 2 bases, and 6 bases lay in between. The chain's CDR3 is CAISPTTDTQYF. CDR3 nucleotides: TGTGCCATCAGCCCCACCACAGATACGCAGTATTTT.